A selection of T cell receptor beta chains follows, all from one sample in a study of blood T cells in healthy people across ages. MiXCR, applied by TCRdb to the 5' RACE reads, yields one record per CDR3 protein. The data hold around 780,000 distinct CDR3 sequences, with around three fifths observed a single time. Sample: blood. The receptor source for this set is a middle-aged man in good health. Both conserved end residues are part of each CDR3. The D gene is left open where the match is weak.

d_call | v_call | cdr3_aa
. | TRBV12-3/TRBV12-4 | CASSFWGASYEQYF
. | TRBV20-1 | CSASGPLVGQPQHF
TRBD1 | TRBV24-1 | CATSDTDRGMGNEQFF
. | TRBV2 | CASSEEPAGNTIYF
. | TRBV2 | CASRITSGDLCGYTF
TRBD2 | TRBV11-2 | CASSLPERGRTQYF
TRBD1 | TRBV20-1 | CSARDSGTVDNSPLHF
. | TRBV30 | CAWSRDAVNTEAFF
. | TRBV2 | CASSLDRPPTPEQFF
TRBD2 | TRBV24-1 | CATSDPTSGETSTDTQYF
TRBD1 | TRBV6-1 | CASRWDRGRLSGANVLTF
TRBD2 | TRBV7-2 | CASSLGGTSGGGSQFF
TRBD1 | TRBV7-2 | CASSLETGDNQPQHF
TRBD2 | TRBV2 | CASSTGLALGDEQYF
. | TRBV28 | CASRGFNSPLHF
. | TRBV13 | CASSLTLAFPDTQYF
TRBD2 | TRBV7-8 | CASRAASGSVEQYF
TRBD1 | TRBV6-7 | CASSSPLNGGTGVSSQSKNIQYF
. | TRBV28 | CASSPDSQEAQYF
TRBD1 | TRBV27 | CASSSDRASNSPLHF
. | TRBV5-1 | CASSLWDREDYGYTF
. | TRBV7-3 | CASSLVGGQSGEQYF
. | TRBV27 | CASRWGTEAFF
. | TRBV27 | CASSLYTFRENTGELFF
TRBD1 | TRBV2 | CASRADRVVSGYTF
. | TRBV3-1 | CASSRRRFDDYNEQYF
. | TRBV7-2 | CASSATKQGFFGYNEQFF
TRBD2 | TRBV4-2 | CASSQDGIAGQETQYF
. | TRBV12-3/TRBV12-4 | CASSQNEKLFF
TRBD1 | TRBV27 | CASQDRVRDNEQYF